Listed below are T cell receptor beta chains from one sample, sequenced in a study of T cells in Graves' hyperthyroidism and ophthalmopathy. TCRdb fed the multiplex PCR reads into MiXCR, producing one record per CDR3 protein. The data show some 180,000 distinct CDR3 sequences, with less than 20% seen just once and approximately 56% held by the top ten. The sequenced sample consisted of blood. All receptors derive from a woman between 45 and 65 years old with Graves' hyperthyroidism. Each CDR3 is given with its conserved first and last residue. D genes are given only for firm matches. Expanded clones are given a class, and other clones once, few, many or no size at all.

j_call v_call clone_size d_call cdr3_nt cdr3_aa
TRBJ1-4 TRBV10-1 few NA TGCGCCAGCAGTGAGTCGGGAGTCCCAGAAAAACTGTTTTTT CASSESGVPEKLFF
TRBJ2-1 TRBV6-6 NA NA TGTGCCAGCAGTTACTCCCCCGCCGCCATGGATGAGCAGTTCTTC CASSYSPAAMDEQFF
TRBJ1-2 TRBV5-4 NA TRBD1 TGTGCCAGCAGCTTGCGTAAGGTCGGGACAGGGGATGGAGGCTACACCTTC CASSLRKVGTGDGGYTF
TRBJ1-4 TRBV6-9 many NA TGTGCCAGCAGTCGATTGGTGGCTTGGGTTGAAAAACTGTTTTTT CASSRLVAWVEKLFF
TRBJ1-2 TRBV29-1 many NA TGCAGCGTTGAAGATTGGGGGGATGGCTACACCTTC CSVEDWGDGYTF
TRBJ1-1 TRBV30 many NA TGTGCCTGGAAACAGGGAGGCGAAGCTTTCTTT CAWKQGGEAFF
TRBJ1-1 TRBV9 many NA TGTGCCAGCAGCGTAGTAACGGGGAACACTGAAGCTTTCTTT CASSVVTGNTEAFF
TRBJ2-3 TRBV7-3 NA TRBD2 TGTGCCAGCAGCCCGGGTACCCTAGCGGATACTAATACGCAGTATTTT CASSPGTLADTNTQYF
TRBJ2-7 TRBV2 many NA TGTGCCAGCAGTGAGGTTAGGGTGCTCTCCTACGAGCAGTACTTC CASSEVRVLSYEQYF
TRBJ2-7 TRBV10-3 many NA TGTGCCATCAGTGAGTCAACGACCTCTGACGAGCAGTACTTC CAISESTTSDEQYF
TRBJ2-5 TRBV4-1 many NA TGCGCCAGCAGCCCTCAGAGTTGGAGGGGAGATGAGACCCAGTACTTC CASSPQSWRGDETQYF